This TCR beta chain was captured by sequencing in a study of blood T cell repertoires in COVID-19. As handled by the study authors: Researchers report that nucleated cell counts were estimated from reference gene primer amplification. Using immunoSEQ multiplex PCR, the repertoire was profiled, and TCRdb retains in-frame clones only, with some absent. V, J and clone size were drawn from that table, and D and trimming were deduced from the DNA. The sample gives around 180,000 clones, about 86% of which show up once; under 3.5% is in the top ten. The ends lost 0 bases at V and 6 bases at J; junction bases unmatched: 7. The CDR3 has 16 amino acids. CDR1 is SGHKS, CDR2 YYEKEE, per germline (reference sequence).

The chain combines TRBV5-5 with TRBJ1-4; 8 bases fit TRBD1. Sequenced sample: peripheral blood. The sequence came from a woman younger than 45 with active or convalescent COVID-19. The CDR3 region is CASSLDPGTGYEKLFF. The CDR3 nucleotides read TGTGCCAGCAGCTTGGACCCCGGGACAGGATATGAAAAACTGTTTTTT.